Shown below are 19 T cell receptor beta chains from a single sample sequenced in a study of blood T cell repertoires in COVID-19. Method: immunoSEQ multiplex PCR; TCRdb's copy keeps in-frame clones and lacks some. In the table there are more than 95,000 clones, about 85% of which are singletons. Sequencing was done on a sample of peripheral blood. The receptors stem from a man between 50 and 59 years old in a cohort sampled during active COVID-19.

This chain uses TRBV6-1 with TRBJ2-1; no clear D gene. Deletions cut 2 bases from V and 9 bases from J, with 5 bases between. Germline values: CDR1 MNHNS, CDR2 SASEGT. This CDR3 has 11 amino acids. The CDR3 spells CASSEPSEQFF. As DNA, the CDR3 is TGTGCCAGCAGTGAACCATCTGAGCAGTTCTTC.

The rearrangement links TRBV7-2 to TRBJ2-1; 11 bases fit TRBD2. Germline V gives CDR1 SGHTA, CDR2 FQGNSA. V lost 4 bases and J lost 6; bases outside the gene matches: 2. The CDR3 has 14 residues. CDR3 in amino acids: CASSSSGGPNEQFF. The CDR3 nucleotides are TGTGCCAGCAGCTCTAGCGGGGGGCCCAATGAGCAGTTCTTC.

V usage is TRBV19 and J usage is TRBJ2-7, with D unresolved. V lost 3 bases and J lost 2, with 5 bases in between. Germline values: CDR1 LNHDA, CDR2 SQIVND (reference sequence). This CDR3 comprises 12 residues. CDR3 sequence: CASSMGPYEQYF. The CDR3 DNA sequence: TGTGCCAGTAGTATGGGCCCCTACGAGCAGTACTTC.

The J gene is TRBJ2-3, the V gene TRBV11-3; 7 bases agree with TRBD1. CDR3 length: 13 residues. The V gene's germline CDR1 is SGHNT and CDR2 YENEEA. The ends lost 4 bases at V and 7 bases at J; junction bases unmatched: 5. The CDR3 loop is CASSSGQPNTQYF. For the CDR3, the DNA is TGTGCCAGCAGCTCGGGACAGCCAAATACGCAGTATTTT.

A word on this clone: A junction boundary mismatches the germline segment, possibly from a read error. The chain is built from TRBV5-1 and TRBJ2-1; 7 bases agree with TRBD2. The CDR3 has 14 amino acids. Germline CDR1 and CDR2: SGHRS and YFSETQ. CDR3 sequence: CASSGSGGYNGQFF. CDR3 nucleotide sequence: TGCGCCAGCAGCGGATCGGGGGGATACAATGGGCAGTTCTTC. The complete variable domain, with remaining parts taken from reference TRBV5-1 and TRBJ2-1, reads KAGVTQTPRYLIKTRGQQVTLSCSPISGHRSVSWYQQTPGQGLQFLFEYFSETQRNKGNFPGRFSGRQFSNSRSEMNVSTLELGDSALYLCASSGSGGYNGQFFGPGTRLTVL.

The chain is built from TRBV2 and TRBJ1-5; 7 bases align to TRBD1. Germline V gene lookup returns CDR1 SNHLY and CDR2 FYNNEI. J lost 3 bases, V lost 7 bases, and 9 bases had no gene match. The CDR3 covers 15 residues. In DNA, the CDR3 is TGTGCCAGCACCGGTCAGGGGGGAGTCAATCAGCCCCAGCATTTT. Encoded protein: CASTGQGGVNQPQHF.

The rearrangement uses TRBV7-9 and TRBJ2-7, with D possibly being TRBD2 (5 bases). This CDR3 comprises 12 residues. In germline, CDR1 is SEHNR, CDR2 FQNEAQ (reference sequence). V lost 2 bases and J lost 7, with 9 bases in between. For the CDR3, the DNA is TGTGCCAGCAGCTTAAACGGGGTGGAGCAGTACTTC. This translates into CASSLNGVEQYF.

This chain joins TRBV20-1 and TRBJ2-3; no reliable D call. The CDR3 contains 11 residues. V lost 7 bases, J lost 0 bases, and 5 bases lay in between. Germline values: CDR1 DFQATT, CDR2 SNEGSKA (reference sequence). The CDR3 spells CSVASTDTQYF. The CDR3 DNA reads TGCAGTGTCGCGAGCACAGATACGCAGTATTTT.

The CDR3 loop reads CASSLRVSYNEQFF. The CDR3, as DNA: TGTGCCAGCAGCTTACGCGTTTCCTACAATGAGCAGTTCTTC. The chain uses TRBV13 and TRBJ2-1; D is unresolved. Germline assignment: CDR1 PRHDT and CDR2 FYEKMQ (reference sequence). CDR3 size: 14 residues. V lost 2 bases and J lost 1, with 6 bases in between.

J is TRBJ2-7 and V is TRBV20-1, with a weak D call TRBD2 (6 bases). Germline V CDR1 and CDR2: DFQATT, SNEGSKA (reference sequence). Trimming pared 8 bases from V and 5 bases from J, leaving 13 bases between. The CDR3 is 11 amino acids. The CDR3 nucleotides are TGCAGTTTTTCTAGCGTCGACGAGCAGTACGTC. This sequence encodes CSFSSVDEQYV.

This clone was picked up one time. The V and J genes are TRBV2 and TRBJ2-7; TRBD1 matches 7 bases. This CDR3 region has 14 residues. J gave up 5 bases and V 5 bases, and 9 bases lay outside the gene matches. Per germline, CDR1 SNHLY and CDR2 FYNNEI. The CDR3, as DNA: TGTGCCAGCAGTTATACAGGGGTTGAGGACGAGCAGTACGTC. Translating it yields CASSYTGVEDEQYV.

J is TRBJ2-3 and V is TRBV7-6, with 9 bases fitting TRBD1. The CDR3 has 18 amino acids. Trimming cost V 3 bases and J 2 bases; bases outside gene matches: 12. Per the germline V gene, CDR1 is SGHVS and CDR2 is FNYEAQ. CDR3 sequence reads: CASSFLSSTGGVTDTQYF. The CDR3, as DNA: TGTGCCAGCAGCTTCCTAAGCTCCACAGGGGGCGTCACAGATACGCAGTATTTT. The full variable domain, its missing parts supplied by reference TRBV7-6 and TRBJ2-3, is GAGVSQSPRYKVTKRGQDVALRCDPISGHVSLYWYRQALGQGPEFLTYFNYEAQQDKSGLPNDRFSAERPEGSISTLTIQRTEQRDSAMYRCASSFLSSTGGVTDTQYFGPGTRLTVL.

The table lists this clone with a count of one. This chain joins TRBV7-6 and TRBJ2-1; the D gene is possibly TRBD2 (7 bases). Germline loops: CDR1 SGHVS, CDR2 FNYEAQ. Trimming took off 0 bases at V and 9 bases at J, with 15 bases between the two ends. This CDR3 comprises 15 residues. The CDR3 DNA follows: TGTGCCAGCAGCTTAGCGGGGGGGCCACAAAGTGAGCAGTTCTTC. It translates to CASSLAGGPQSEQFF. Supplemented by reference TRBV7-6 and TRBJ2-1, the full variable domain reads GAGVSQSPRYKVTKRGQDVALRCDPISGHVSLYWYRQALGQGPEFLTYFNYEAQQDKSGLPNDRFSAERPEGSISTLTIQRTEQRDSAMYRCASSLAGGPQSEQFFGPGTRLTVL.

V is TRBV5-6 and J is TRBJ1-3; D is perhaps TRBD1 (5 bases). This CDR3 is built from 15 residues. The ends were cut back, 3 bases at V and 0 bases at J, with 10 bases in the middle. Germline-derived CDR1 and CDR2 are SGHDT and YYEEEE. CDR3 in DNA: TGTGCCAGCAGCTGGGCAGGGTTCTCTGGAAACACCATATATTTT. Amino acids: CASSWAGFSGNTIYF.

Written as DNA, the CDR3 is TGCGCCAGCAGCTGGGCCCCAGCGGGGGCGAACACCGGGGAGCTGTTTTTT. Its translation: CASSWAPAGANTGELFF. V is TRBV5-1 and J is TRBJ2-2; 8 bases line up with TRBD2. Germline V gene sequence: CDR1 SGHRS, CDR2 YFSETQ. J was trimmed by 0 bases and V by 3 bases; bases with no gene match: 7. The CDR3 loop spans 17 amino acids.

This clone came up once. The germline gene is not matched at one end of the junction; a read error may be the cause. The chain uses TRBV3-1 (or the pseudogene TRBV3-2) and TRBJ2-2; 7 bases map to TRBD1. The CDR3 has 14 residues. The germline gives CDR1 LGHDT, CDR2 YNNKEL (reference sequence). CDR3 residues: CTSTQGLSAGELFF. The CDR3 DNA follows: TGTACCAGCACACAGGGGCTAAGCGCCGGGGAGCTGTTTTTT.

This clone has more than one count but fewer than ten. V is TRBV2 and J is TRBJ1-1, with 7 nucleotides matching TRBD1. J was trimmed by 2 bases and V by 7 bases; bases with no gene match: 4. Germline V gene data show CDR1 as SNHLY and CDR2 as FYNNEI. This CDR3 region has 13 residues. The CDR3 DNA is TGTGCCAGCACCAGGGACAGTAACACTGAAGCTTTCTTT. Amino acids: CASTRDSNTEAFF.

The chain employs TRBV5-6 and TRBJ1-4, with 7 bases lining up with TRBD1. In germline, CDR1 is SGHDT, CDR2 YYEEEE. CDR3 length: 14 residues. V lost 4 bases, J lost 7 bases, and 7 bases stayed unmatched. The CDR3 sequence is CASSREGAIEKLFF. The CDR3 nucleotides are TGTGCCAGCAGCCGAGAGGGGGCAATTGAAAAACTGTTTTTT.

The J gene is TRBJ2-5, the V gene TRBV24-1; 9 nucleotides line up with TRBD1. Germline V gene data show CDR1 as KGHDR and CDR2 as SFDVKD. After removal of 6 bases from V and 0 bases from J, the junction contained 4 bases not matched to a gene. This CDR3 spans 15 amino acids. The CDR3 loop is CATSIDRGNQETQYF. CDR3 sequence (DNA): TGTGCCACCAGTATTGACAGGGGGAACCAAGAGACCCAGTACTTC.